This T cell receptor beta chain was obtained from a study of cytomegalovirus exposure and HLA in healthy donors. Trimming took 5 bases from V and 5 from J; bases not matched to a gene: 6. The CDR3 totals 16 residues. Germline CDR1 reads SGHTA; CDR2 reads FQGTGA. The PCR employed 60 Vbeta primers together with 13 Jbeta primers. The data were produced by immunoSEQ multiplex PCR, yet TCRdb's version contains in-frame clones alone and is incomplete. The profile covers over 150,000 clones, with approximately 80% appearing a single time and roughly 7.6% taken by the ten largest. V usage is TRBV7-3 and J usage is TRBJ2-1, with TRBD2 matching over 13 bases. The source material was PBMCs. The clonotype was recovered from a woman in her twenties or thirties in good health and CMV-seropositive. The CDR3 spells CASSTTSGGGNNEQFF. The DNA of the CDR3 is TGTGCCAGCAGCACAACTAGCGGGGGGGGTAACAATGAGCAGTTCTTC.